A selection of T cell receptor beta chains follows, all from one sample in a study of radiation and T cells in renal cell carcinoma. Measured with immunoSEQ multiplex PCR; TCRdb has only the in-frame clones, and not every one. The table has 150,000 or so clones, roughly nine tenths seen once; the top ten hold 4.1%. The sample consisted of blood, taken from a patient whose treatment included radiotherapy and nephrectomy. These TCRs come from a woman in her 70s with renal cell carcinoma. Each CDR3 is given with its conserved first and last residue. A D gene is named only where the DNA matches it firmly. Not every row has a clone size; where given, it reads once, few, many or a size class.

15	TRBV7-9	.	TRBJ2-5	.	CASSLLIGPQETQYF	TGTGCCAGCAGCTTACTCATCGGACCACAAGAGACCCAGTACTTC
13	TRBV18	.	TRBJ1-2	few	CASSPSRVDGYTF	TGTGCCAGCTCACCATCCAGGGTTGATGGCTACACCTTC
13	TRBV11-1	TRBD1	TRBJ1-2	.	CASSPGQGYGYTF	TGTGCCAGCAGCCCGGGACAGGGGTATGGCTACACCTTC
15	TRBV4-3	TRBD2	TRBJ2-5	.	CASSQQRGGAETQYF	TGCGCCAGCAGCCAACAGCGGGGGGGAGCAGAGACCCAGTACTTC
13	TRBV14	TRBD2	TRBJ2-1	many	CASSQSPGGNQFF	TGTGCCAGCAGCCAAAGTCCGGGGGGAAACCAGTTCTTC
18	TRBV4-2	TRBD1	TRBJ2-6	.	CASSTGQGTTSGANVLTF	TGTGCCAGCAGCACAGGACAGGGGACTACCTCTGGGGCCAACGTCCTGACTTTC
12	TRBV28	.	TRBJ1-2	.	CASNRDSYGYTF	TGTGCCAGTAACCGAGACAGTTATGGCTACACCTTC
14	TRBV6-6	TRBD1	TRBJ1-5	.	CASSYGTGDQPQHF	TGTGCCAGCAGTTACGGGACAGGGGATCAGCCCCAGCATTTT
15	TRBV9	TRBD1	TRBJ2-7	.	CASSVGTGSSYEQYF	TGTGCCAGCAGCGTGGGGACAGGGAGCTCCTACGAGCAGTACTTC
12	TRBV6-1	.	TRBJ1-1	.	CASSDFNTEAFF	TGTGCCAGCAGTGATTTTAACACTGAAGCTTTCTTT
15	TRBV5-4	.	TRBJ1-3	.	CASSLDIPSGNTIYF	TGTGCCAGCAGCTTGGACATCCCCTCTGGAAACACCATATATTTT
15	TRBV19	.	TRBJ2-4	.	CASSIGGTQQNIQYF	TGTGCCAGTAGTATCGGGGGTACCCAACAAAACATTCAGTACTTC
13	TRBV27	TRBD1	TRBJ1-1	.	CASSFPGQGLAFF	TGTGCCAGCAGTTTCCCGGGACAGGGCTTGGCTTTCTTT
14	TRBV29-1	TRBD1	TRBJ1-1	.	CSVNDRGVSTEAFF	TGCAGCGTAAACGACAGGGGGGTAAGCACTGAAGCTTTCTTT
18	TRBV27	TRBD2	TRBJ2-3	.	CASSLMAGGPLGTDTQYF	TGTGCCAGCAGTTTAATGGCGGGGGGCCCCCTAGGCACAGATACGCAGTATTTT
14	TRBV28	TRBD1	TRBJ1-5	few	CASSSDRGNQPQHF	TGTGCCAGCAGCTCGGACAGGGGCAATCAGCCCCAGCATTTT
13	TRBV7-3	.	TRBJ1-6	.	CASSLTLDSPLHF	TGTGCCAGCAGCTTAACGCTAGATTCACCCCTCCACTTT
14	TRBV5-4	TRBD1	TRBJ2-1	.	CATWGQGAYNEQFF	TGTGCCACCTGGGGGCAGGGGGCTTACAATGAGCAGTTCTTC
15	TRBV13	TRBD1	TRBJ2-1	.	CASSFSGTGANEQFF	TGTGCCAGCAGTTTTTCCGGGACAGGGGCCAATGAGCAGTTCTTC
15	TRBV6-1	.	TRBJ1-1	.	CASSVSRALNTEAFF	TGTGCCAGCAGTGTCAGTCGGGCCTTGAACACTGAAGCTTTCTTT
15	TRBV14	TRBD2	TRBJ2-3	.	CASSQEAGPTDTQYF	TGTGCCAGCAGCCAAGAAGCGGGACCCACAGATACGCAGTATTTT